This T cell receptor beta chain was documented in a study of spatial heterogeneity in lung cancer. Study-level background: After resection, follow-up PBMC samples were sequenced when available, at a median of roughly 24 months later. Raw sequencing reads included, on average, more than eight appearances of each unique TCR and UMI combination. More beta-chain than alpha-chain sequences were consistently detected.

TCRdb passed the 5' RACE reads through MiXCR, listing each CDR3 protein once. In the table there are about 25,000 distinct CDR3 sequences, approximately 6% of which are singletons. Time point indicated: blood at routine non-recurrence follow-up after resection. Whole RNA came from tumor, nontumor lung or frozen PBMC and was sequenced without being sorted. The CDR3 has 12 residues. V was pared by 4 bases and J by 10 bases, with 4 bases of the junction left unmatched. Germline-derived CDR1 and CDR2 are SQVTM and ANQGSEA. This clonotype was detected many times. Sequenced here: PBMCs, sampled at follow-up. This clonotype originated in a male donor with early-stage non-small cell lung cancer. This chain links TRBV29-1 with TRBJ1-6, with 7 nucleotides matching TRBD1. The CDR3 DNA follows: TGCAGCGTTGGGGACAGTGTCTCACCCCTCCACTTT. It is translated as CSVGDSVSPLHF. Supplemented by reference TRBV29-1 and TRBJ1-6, the full variable domain reads SAVISQKPSRDICQRGTSLTIQCQVDSQVTMMFWYRQQPGQSLTLIATANQGSEATYESGFVIDKFPISRPNLTFSTLTVSNMSPEDSSIYLCSVGDSVSPLHFGNGTRLTVT.